This paragraph reports one T cell receptor (beta chain). The data originate from a study of blood T cell repertoires in COVID-19. With V trimmed by 6 bases and J by 7 bases, 9 bases remained unmatched. Germline CDR1 SNHLY, CDR2 FYNNEI. There are 15 residues in the CDR3. Data came from immunoSEQ multiplex PCR; TCRdb stores just in-frame clones and leaves some out. The table includes about 64,000 clones, about 88% detected once. The chain combines TRBV2 with TRBJ2-2; 9 bases fit TRBD1. The source of this sequence is a man in his 70s with acute or convalescent COVID-19. The sample was peripheral blood. DNA of the CDR3: TGTGCCAGCAGAACCGGGACAGGGTGGGGCGGGGAGCTGTTTTTT. Its protein is CASRTGTGWGGELFF.